Described below is a single T cell receptor beta chain sequence and its context. The antigen is undetermined. The sample is drawn from a study of shared clonotypes between healthy human individuals. General study points: Non-shared clonotypes had lower generation probabilities than those shared by all four donors.

CD45RO-negative cells were positively selected for CCR7, leaving out terminally differentiated effector memory CD45RA+ cells. Donors, healthy HIV-negative adults, lacked recent acute infections or vaccinations. Caucasian adults living in Nashville, Tennessee, provided all samples. The assay was immunoSEQ multiplex PCR, and TCRdb's table has in-frame clones only and misses some. The sample has about 2 million clones; approximately 94% are singletons. CDR1 is MNHEY, CDR2 SVGAGI, per germline. The CDR3 runs 12 residues. Trimming cost V 8 bases and J 3 bases; bases outside gene matches: 3. Material for sequencing was naive CD8+ T cells sorted from blood. The TCR was taken from a young man in good health. The chain joins TRBV6-5 to TRBJ1-2; TRBD1 agrees at 7 bases. CDR3 in amino acids: CASRDSHYGYTF. The DNA for the CDR3 is TGTGCCAGCCGGGACAGCCACTATGGCTACACCTTC.